This T cell receptor (beta chain) was obtained from a study of shared clonotypes between healthy human individuals. Regarding the study as a whole: The generation probabilities recorded for non-shared clonotypes fell below those of clonotypes shared by all four donors. An anticipated effect of sequencing depth on clonotype sharing among donors was recognized.

CDR3 size: 12 residues. Trimming removed 0 bases from V and 7 bases from J, with 5 bases in between. Germline assignment: CDR1 SGHNT and CDR2 YYREEE (reference sequence). CD45RO-negative, CCR7-positively selected cells formed the naive CD8 fraction, excluding terminally differentiated effector memory CD45RA+ cells. Details on this clone: What it recognizes is unknown. The sample holds other DNA sequences that translate to the same CDR3.

Sequenced by immunoSEQ multiplex PCR; TCRdb stores in-frame clones only, minus some. The sample yields nearly 2 million clones, about 95% seen once. This sequence originates from a man aged 18 to 29 in good health. V and J are TRBV5-4 and TRBJ2-1, with D unclear. The sequencing sample was made of naive CD8+ T cells sorted from blood. As DNA, the CDR3 is TGTGCCAGCAGCTTGGGTGGGAATGAGCAGTTCTTC. This encodes CASSLGGNEQFF.